One sample yielded the 29 T cell receptor beta chains listed below, sequenced in a study of blood T cell repertoires in COVID-19. The repertoire was sequenced with immunoSEQ multiplex PCR; TCRdb's copy has only in-frame clones and lacks some. The repertoire holds roughly 120,000 clones, with 84% as singletons. Sequences were obtained from peripheral blood. The receptors originated from a woman aged 60 to 75 with acute or convalescent COVID-19.

Concerning this clone itself: The same CDR3 also results from other DNA sequences found in this sample. The genes are TRBV7-9 and TRBJ1-2, with TRBD1 identical over 12 bases. Germline V lookup: CDR1 SEHNR, CDR2 FQNEAQ (reference sequence). The CDR3 is 15 residues long. V was pared by 0 bases and J by 4 bases, with 0 bases of the junction left unmatched. This chain's CDR3 is CASSLAGQGAYGYTF. The CDR3 DNA reads TGTGCCAGCAGCTTAGCGGGACAGGGGGCCTATGGCTACACCTTC.

The count of this clone is one. The V call is TRBV28, the J call TRBJ1-1; D gene unclear. CDR1 is MDHEN and CDR2 is SYDVKM in the germline V gene. CDR3 size: 14 residues. V was shortened by 6 bases and J by 0 bases, with 11 bases between the two germline ends. CDR3 amino acids: CASSPAGMNTEAFF. CDR3 coding DNA: TGTGCCAGCAGCCCGGCGGGGATGAACACTGAAGCTTTCTTT.

This chain links TRBV28 with TRBJ1-5; a possible D gene is TRBD1 (5 bases). With 5 bases removed from V and 3 bases from J, the gap between germline ends came to 14 bases. This CDR3 contains 15 residues. Germline lookup yields CDR1 MDHEN and CDR2 SYDVKM. The chain's CDR3 is CASSGTTVFNQPQHF. For the CDR3, the DNA is TGTGCCAGCAGTGGTACGACAGTTTTCAATCAGCCCCAGCATTTT.

The chain carries TRBV5-8 and TRBJ1-2, with D unresolved. This CDR3 has 15 residues. Per the germline V gene, CDR1 is SGHTS and CDR2 is YDEGEE. Trimming left V 1 base short and J 1 base short, with 11 bases between. The CDR3, as DNA: TGTGCCAGCAGCTTGAGCGGACGTCTTAACTATGGCTACACCTTC. Translating gives CASSLSGRLNYGYTF.

This sequence joins TRBV19 and TRBJ1-5; 10 nucleotides match TRBD1. The CDR3 extends over 14 amino acids. In germline, CDR1 is LNHDA, CDR2 SQIVND (reference sequence). Unmatched junction bases numbered 6, after V lost 9 bases and J lost 4 bases. The CDR3 region has the DNA TGTGCCAGCAGACAGGGGGCAGGTAATCAGCCCCAGCATTTT. This gives the protein CASRQGAGNQPQHF.

V gene TRBV2 combines with J gene TRBJ1-2, with TRBD1 identical over 7 bases. The germline gives CDR1 SNHLY, CDR2 FYNNEI. This CDR3 is 16 amino acids long. With V trimmed by 6 bases and J by 1 base, 11 bases remained unmatched. CDR3 residues: CASSPIRDSYNYGYTF. The CDR3, as DNA: TGTGCCAGCAGCCCGATAAGGGACAGCTATAACTATGGCTACACCTTC.

The rearrangement joins TRBV19 to TRBJ1-2, with 7 nucleotides matching TRBD1. The V and J ends lost 1 base and 6 bases, in that order; junction bases with no gene match: 8. The CDR3 covers 15 residues. CDR1 is LNHDA and CDR2 is SQIVND in the germline V gene (reference sequence). CDR3 bases: TGTGCCAGTAGTATAGCACACGACAGGGCCGATGGCTACACCTTC. It encodes CASSIAHDRADGYTF.

V gene TRBV5-1 combines with J gene TRBJ1-4; tentatively, D is TRBD1 (6 bases). V was pared by 5 bases and J by 5 bases, with 13 bases between. The V gene's germline CDR1 is SGHRS and CDR2 YFSETQ. CDR3 length: 14 amino acids. The CDR3 sequence is CASRTTGGNEKLFF. The CDR3 DNA sequence: TGCGCCAGCAGAACGACAGGTGGGAATGAAAAACTGTTTTTT.

The chain carries TRBV7-9 and TRBJ1-1; 8 bases fit TRBD1. Trimming took 2 bases from V and 11 from J; bases not matched to a gene: 7. Germline V gene data show CDR1 as SEHNR and CDR2 as FQNEAQ (reference sequence). CDR3 length: 13 amino acids. The CDR3 sequence: CASSLRTGTVAFF. The CDR3 DNA sequence: TGTGCCAGCAGCTTAAGGACAGGGACGGTTGCTTTCTTT.

The chain has TRBV7-9 and TRBJ1-2; D is uncertain. Deletions cut 1 base from V and 5 bases from J, with 8 bases between. The germline gives CDR1 SEHNR, CDR2 FQNEAQ (reference sequence). The CDR3 is 13 amino acids. The CDR3 DNA reads TGTGCCAGCAGCTTAGAACAGCTATATGGCTACACCTTC. Amino acids: CASSLEQLYGYTF.

This chain links TRBV7-2 with TRBJ1-4; D remains unclear. The CDR3 has 14 amino acids. V shed 5 bases and J shed 4 bases, with 11 bases lying between them. Germline CDR1 and CDR2: SGHTA and FQGNSA. The DNA for the CDR3 is TGTGCCAGCAGCCCGGGATCTGGTAATGAAAAACTGTTTTTT. Residues: CASSPGSGNEKLFF.

The chain links TRBV5-8 to TRBJ2-1, with 7 bases matching TRBD1. The CDR3 sequence is 16 residues long. The junction had 7 bases not matched to a gene; V was cut back by 1 base and J by 3 bases. Germline V gives CDR1 SGHTS, CDR2 YDEGEE. CDR3: CASSLSGPGGYNEQFF. Written as DNA, the CDR3 is TGTGCCAGCAGCTTGTCAGGGCCAGGGGGCTACAATGAGCAGTTCTTC.

The chain couples TRBV6-5 to TRBJ2-1, with D possibly TRBD1 on 6 matching bases. Per the germline V gene, CDR1 is MNHEY and CDR2 is SVGAGI. Trimming removed 0 bases at V and 9 bases at J, with 9 bases between. This CDR3 has 13 amino acids. The CDR3, as DNA: TGTGCCAGCAGTTACTCGATAGGGGGTGAGCAGTTCTTC. Translated: CASSYSIGGEQFF.

The chain employs TRBV7-9 and TRBJ1-2; 8 nucleotides line up with TRBD1. The ends lost 5 bases at V and 4 bases at J; junction bases unmatched: 6. This CDR3 comprises 14 residues. Germline V gene data show CDR1 as SEHNR and CDR2 as FQNEAQ (reference sequence). In DNA, the CDR3 is TGTGCCAGCAGCACCCCGGGACAGGTCTATGGCTACACCTTC. This sequence encodes CASSTPGQVYGYTF.

The chain is built from TRBV5-8 and TRBJ2-4; 8 bases map to TRBD1. Germline CDR1 and CDR2: SGHTS and YDEGEE. V trimming: 0 bases; J trimming: 8 bases; junction bases outside the gene matches: 4. The CDR3 is made up of 14 amino acids. The CDR3 nucleotides are TGTGCCAGCAGCTTGGGGGACAGGCGAGACATTCAGTACTTC. This codes for CASSLGDRRDIQYF. The full variable domain, with the rest looked up from reference TRBV5-8 and TRBJ2-4, is EAGVTQSPTHLIKTRGQQATLRCSPISGHTSVYWYQQALGLGLQFLLWYDEGEERNRGNFPPRFSGRQFPNYSSELNVNALELEDSALYLCASSLGDRRDIQYFGAGTRLSVL.

The chain is built from TRBV19 and TRBJ2-3; perhaps TRBD2 as D (7 bases). V lost 6 bases, J lost 0 bases, and 13 bases lay in between. The CDR3 covers 15 residues. Germline V CDR1 and CDR2: LNHDA, SQIVND (reference sequence). CDR3 amino acids: CASRGGASSTDTQYF. DNA of the CDR3: TGTGCCAGTAGAGGGGGGGCGTCTAGCACAGATACGCAGTATTTT.

The CDR3 region is CASSQTGFKSHGYTF. In DNA, the CDR3 is TGTGCCAGCAGTCAGACAGGGTTCAAGTCCCATGGCTACACCTTC. V usage is TRBV2 and J usage is TRBJ1-2; the match to TRBD1 covers 7 bases. J gave up 6 bases and V 5 bases, and 12 bases lay outside the gene matches. The CDR3 consists of 15 residues. CDR1 and CDR2 from the germline V gene are SNHLY and FYNNEI. Together with reference TRBV2 and TRBJ1-2, the CDR3 gives the full variable domain: EPEVTQTPSHQVTQMGQEVILRCVPISNHLYFYWYRQILGQKVEFLVSFYNNEISEKSEIFDDQFSVERPDGSNFTLKIRSTKLEDSAMYFCASSQTGFKSHGYTFGSGTRLTVV.

The chain has TRBV30 and TRBJ2-3, with D possibly being TRBD2 (6 bases). V was pared by 7 bases and J by 2 bases, with 10 bases between. The CDR3 covers 12 residues. From germline, CDR1 is GTSNPN and CDR2 SVGIG (reference sequence). This CDR3 is CALRDFTDTQYF. The CDR3 nucleotides are TGTGCCTTACGGGACTTCACAGATACGCAGTATTTT.

This clone turned up a few times. The chain combines TRBV7-8 with TRBJ1-4; 7 bases are a match to TRBD1. With V trimmed by 3 bases and J by 8 bases, 3 bases remained unmatched. This CDR3 has 13 residues. Germline CDR1 reads SGHVS; CDR2 reads FQNEAQ. The CDR3 sequence: CASSLQDREKLFF. The CDR3 coding sequence is TGTGCCAGCAGCTTGCAGGACAGGGAAAAACTGTTTTTT.

The chain combines TRBV18 with TRBJ1-1, with TRBD1 as a possible D gene (6 bases). This CDR3 is 15 amino acids long. Per germline, CDR1 KGHSH and CDR2 LQKENI. V was clipped by 3 bases and J by 6 bases, with 17 bases between them. In DNA form, the CDR3 reads TGTGCCAGCTCACCCACGACAGGCCGGGCTCCTGAAGCTTTCTTT. Translating gives CASSPTTGRAPEAFF.

The rearrangement joins TRBV18 to TRBJ2-5; 7 positions match TRBD1. Losses at the gene ends were 2 bases for V and 2 bases for J; bases not matched to a gene: 5. The CDR3 runs to 15 residues. Looked up from germline, CDR1 is KGHSH and CDR2 is LQKENI. CDR3 sequence: CASSPRTGLQETQYF. CDR3 in DNA: TGTGCCAGCTCACCAAGGACAGGACTTCAAGAGACCCAGTACTTC.

In this sample, this clone turned up once. V gene TRBV5-5 combines with J gene TRBJ1-2; unclear D gene. Trimming stripped 1 base from V and 1 base from J, with 11 bases between. Looked up from germline, CDR1 is SGHKS and CDR2 is YYEKEE (reference sequence). There are 15 residues in the CDR3. For the CDR3, the DNA is TGTGCCAGCAGCTTGAGTGCGGCGGATAACTATGGCTACACCTTC. This codes for CASSLSAADNYGYTF.

The chain couples TRBV6-4 to TRBJ2-6; D is undetermined. The CDR3 is made up of 14 amino acids. Germline CDR1 reads MRHNA; CDR2 reads SNTAGT. V dropped 3 bases and J dropped 1 base, with 4 bases sitting between them. CDR3 sequence (DNA): TGTGCCAGCAGTGAGCGGTCTGGGGCCAACGTCCTGACTTTC. Protein: CASSERSGANVLTF.

The chain combines TRBV6-5 with TRBJ1-2; perhaps TRBD1 as D (5 bases). The CDR3 spans 13 residues. V lost 5 bases and J 7 bases, leaving 14 bases between the germline ends. Germline assignment: CDR1 MNHEY and CDR2 SVGAGI. As DNA, the CDR3 is TGTGCCAGCAGTCTCGCGGGGGATTTTGGCTACACCTTC. It specifies CASSLAGDFGYTF.

The chain has TRBV5-1 and TRBJ2-3; no definite D call. Between the trimmed V and J ends, which lost 3 bases and 3 bases, there was a span of 5 bases. The CDR3 is 12 amino acids. In germline, CDR1 is SGHRS, CDR2 YFSETQ. The CDR3 reads CASSSLTDTQYF. The CDR3 DNA reads as TGCGCCAGCAGCTCTCTTACAGATACGCAGTATTTT.

The V and J genes are TRBV24-1 and TRBJ2-1, with 10 bases matching TRBD2. Trimming took 8 bases from V and 8 from J; bases not matched to a gene: 5. Germline V gene data show CDR1 as KGHDR and CDR2 as SFDVKD. The CDR3 consists of 13 residues. Written as DNA, the CDR3 is TGTGCCACCAAAACCGGGACTAGCGATGAGCAGTTCTTC. It is translated as CATKTGTSDEQFF.

This clone has only a few counts. The J gene is TRBJ2-7, the V gene TRBV5-1; D might be TRBD2 (5 bases). V was clipped by 4 bases and J by 1 base, with 18 bases between them. The germline gives CDR1 SGHRS, CDR2 YFSETQ. The CDR3 has 16 residues. The CDR3 region has the DNA TGCGCCAGCAGCCAATCCCCGATATCGGGGTCCTACGAGCAGTACTTC. Encoded protein: CASSQSPISGSYEQYF.

The rearrangement links TRBV14 to TRBJ2-2, with D perhaps matching TRBD2 (6 bases). With 4 bases removed from V and 4 bases from J, the gap between germline ends came to 16 bases. From germline, CDR1 is SGHDN and CDR2 FVKESK. The CDR3 is 16 residues long. CDR3 DNA: TGTGCCAGCAGCCCGCGACGGACTACTTTCACCGGGGAGCTGTTTTTT. It codes for CASSPRRTTFTGELFF.

The chain couples TRBV2 to TRBJ1-2; TRBD1 aligns across 8 bases. This CDR3 has 14 amino acids. V lost 8 bases and J lost 3; bases outside the gene matches: 8. Germline V gene sequence: CDR1 SNHLY, CDR2 FYNNEI. The CDR3 is CASYHRGRYYGYTF. For the CDR3, the DNA is TGTGCCAGCTACCACAGGGGGAGGTACTATGGCTACACCTTC.